The rows below give T cell receptor beta chains drawn from one sample of a study of cytotoxic CD8 clonotypes in ibrutinib-treated CLL. Method: immunoSEQ multiplex PCR; TCRdb's copy keeps in-frame clones and lacks some. The table shows approximately 100,000 clones, with around 73% occurring only once. Sequenced material: PBMCs, taken after 12 months of ibrutinib treatment. These receptors were taken from a human donor with chronic lymphocytic leukemia. Both conserved end residues are part of each CDR3. The order of the fields is V gene, clone size, D gene, J gene, CDR3 DNA, CDR3 protein. The D gene is left open where the match is weak. The size of a clone is reported for some rows only, either as once, few or many, or as a class for expanded clones.

V gene: TRBV12-5
clone size: -
D gene: TRBD1
J gene: TRBJ1-5
CDR3 DNA: TGTGCTAGCAACAGGGGTAATCAGCCCCAGCATTTT
CDR3 protein: CASNRGNQPQHF

V gene: TRBV25-1
clone size: -
D gene: -
J gene: TRBJ2-1
CDR3 DNA: TGTGCCAGCAGTGAACCTAGCTGCGAGCAGTTCTTC
CDR3 protein: CASSEPSCEQFF

V gene: TRBV10-3
clone size: -
D gene: -
J gene: TRBJ1-5
CDR3 DNA: TGTGCCATCAGTCCCGGGACGGATCAGCCCCAGCATTTT
CDR3 protein: CAISPGTDQPQHF

V gene: TRBV5-1
clone size: -
D gene: -
J gene: TRBJ1-5
CDR3 DNA: TGCGCCAGCAAGGAGAGTATAAACGCGAATCAGCCCCAGCATTTT
CDR3 protein: CASKESINANQPQHF

V gene: TRBV6-5
clone size: -
D gene: TRBD1
J gene: TRBJ1-2
CDR3 DNA: TGTGCCAGCAGTTCGGGACAGGGGAAAGAGGATGGCTACACCTTC
CDR3 protein: CASSSGQGKEDGYTF

V gene: TRBV10-2
clone size: -
D gene: -
J gene: TRBJ1-2
CDR3 DNA: TGCGCCAGCAGTGAGGGCGGCTATGGCTACACCTTC
CDR3 protein: CASSEGGYGYTF

V gene: TRBV7-2
clone size: few
D gene: TRBD1
J gene: TRBJ2-2
CDR3 DNA: TGTGCCAGCAGCCGAACTGACAGGGATGGCGGGGAGCTGTTTTTT
CDR3 protein: CASSRTDRDGGELFF

V gene: TRBV10-3
clone size: -
D gene: -
J gene: TRBJ2-7
CDR3 DNA: TGTGCCATCAGTGAGTCACAGGGTGGCTACGAGCAGTACTTC
CDR3 protein: CAISESQGGYEQYF

V gene: TRBV30
clone size: -
D gene: -
J gene: TRBJ2-3
CDR3 DNA: TGTGCCTGGAGCTTCAGGGATACGCAGTATTTT
CDR3 protein: CAWSFRDTQYF

V gene: TRBV5-6
clone size: -
D gene: -
J gene: TRBJ1-6
CDR3 DNA: TGTGCCAGCAGCTTGGTGCCGGGCTATAATTCACCCCTCCACTTT
CDR3 protein: CASSLVPGYNSPLHF

V gene: TRBV4-3
clone size: -
D gene: TRBD1
J gene: TRBJ1-2
CDR3 DNA: TGCGCCAGCAGCCAAGGACTAGGGGGCGGCTATGGCTACACCTTC
CDR3 protein: CASSQGLGGGYGYTF

V gene: TRBV10-3
clone size: -
D gene: -
J gene: TRBJ1-5
CDR3 DNA: TGTGCCATCAGTGACTCTGGGGGCAATCAGCCCCAGCATTTT
CDR3 protein: CAISDSGGNQPQHF

V gene: TRBV5-4
clone size: -
D gene: -
J gene: TRBJ2-3
CDR3 DNA: TGTGCCAGCAGCTACCGGGACACCACAGATACGCAGTATTTT
CDR3 protein: CASSYRDTTDTQYF

V gene: TRBV5-1
clone size: -
D gene: -
J gene: TRBJ2-2
CDR3 DNA: TGCGCCAGCAGCTTGGCACAGGTACCCGGGGAGCTGTTTTTT
CDR3 protein: CASSLAQVPGELFF

V gene: TRBV6-1
clone size: -
D gene: -
J gene: TRBJ2-7
CDR3 DNA: TGTGCCAGCAAGCAGGAGTCCTACGAGCAGTACTTC
CDR3 protein: CASKQESYEQYF

V gene: TRBV4-2
clone size: -
D gene: -
J gene: TRBJ2-7
CDR3 DNA: TGTGCCAGCAGCCAAGGACTCACTAGCAGCGAGCAGTACTTC
CDR3 protein: CASSQGLTSSEQYF

V gene: TRBV6-5
clone size: -
D gene: -
J gene: TRBJ2-4
CDR3 DNA: TGTGCCAGCAGTTACAGGAGGGACGGGGGCAAAAACATTCAGTACTTC
CDR3 protein: CASSYRRDGGKNIQYF

V gene: TRBV19
clone size: -
D gene: TRBD1
J gene: TRBJ1-5
CDR3 DNA: TGTGCCAGTAGTATGCAGGGGGATCAGCCCCAGCATTTT
CDR3 protein: CASSMQGDQPQHF

V gene: TRBV4-2
clone size: -
D gene: TRBD2
J gene: TRBJ2-5
CDR3 DNA: TGTGCCAGCAGCCAAGTCGGAGGGACTAGCGGGGGGGCCGGTCGAGAGACCCAGTACTTC
CDR3 protein: CASSQVGGTSGGAGRETQYF

V gene: TRBV5-4
clone size: -
D gene: TRBD1
J gene: TRBJ2-7
CDR3 DNA: TGTGCCAGCAGCTTGGCCACTAAGGGACAGCTGACCGACGAGCAGTACTTC
CDR3 protein: CASSLATKGQLTDEQYF

V gene: TRBV9
clone size: -
D gene: -
J gene: TRBJ2-3
CDR3 DNA: TGTGCCAGCAGCGTGGAGGGGACCACAGATACGCAGTATTTT
CDR3 protein: CASSVEGTTDTQYF

V gene: TRBV5-6
clone size: -
D gene: -
J gene: TRBJ2-6
CDR3 DNA: TGTGCCAGCAGCTCTGGGGCCAACGTCCTGACTTTC
CDR3 protein: CASSSGANVLTF

V gene: TRBV19
clone size: -
D gene: -
J gene: TRBJ2-1
CDR3 DNA: TGTGCCAGCCGGGGGAGCTCCTACAATGAGCAGTTCTTC
CDR3 protein: CASRGSSYNEQFF

V gene: TRBV10-3
clone size: -
D gene: -
J gene: TRBJ1-3
CDR3 DNA: TGTGCCACCCAGGACAAAATCTCTGGAAACACCATATATTTT
CDR3 protein: CATQDKISGNTIYF

V gene: TRBV11-3
clone size: -
D gene: -
J gene: TRBJ1-2
CDR3 DNA: TGTGCCAGCAGCCTCGAGGGACATGGCTACACCTTC
CDR3 protein: CASSLEGHGYTF

V gene: TRBV7-2
clone size: -
D gene: TRBD1
J gene: TRBJ2-7
CDR3 DNA: TGTGCCAGCAGATTCCCGGGACAGGGACACGAGCAGTACTTC
CDR3 protein: CASRFPGQGHEQYF

V gene: TRBV30
clone size: -
D gene: TRBD1
J gene: TRBJ2-6
CDR3 DNA: TGTGCCTCCGGGACAGGGGGCTCTGGGGCCAACGTCCTGACTTTC
CDR3 protein: CASGTGGSGANVLTF

V gene: TRBV18
clone size: once
D gene: TRBD1
J gene: TRBJ2-7
CDR3 DNA: TGTGCCAGCTCACCACCGCGGCCACAGGGGGCCCACGAGCAGTACTTC
CDR3 protein: CASSPPRPQGAHEQYF

V gene: TRBV19
clone size: -
D gene: -
J gene: TRBJ2-1
CDR3 DNA: TGTGCCAGTAGTATGCAACTAGCTGGCCGTGCATCCGAGCAGTTCTTC
CDR3 protein: CASSMQLAGRASEQFF

V gene: TRBV7-3
clone size: -
D gene: TRBD1
J gene: TRBJ2-7
CDR3 DNA: TGTGCCAGCAGCCCGGGACAGGGAAACGACGAGCAGTACTTC
CDR3 protein: CASSPGQGNDEQYF

V gene: TRBV6-6
clone size: -
D gene: -
J gene: TRBJ1-5
CDR3 DNA: TGTGCCAGCAGTTCCCACCACCAGGCGCTCGATCAGCCCCAGCATTTT
CDR3 protein: CASSSHHQALDQPQHF

V gene: TRBV27
clone size: -
D gene: TRBD1
J gene: TRBJ2-7
CDR3 DNA: TGTGCCAGCAGTGGACGGGACAGGGGAAAGATGGCCTCCTACGAGCAGTACTTC
CDR3 protein: CASSGRDRGKMASYEQYF

V gene: TRBV2
clone size: once
D gene: TRBD1
J gene: TRBJ1-1
CDR3 DNA: TGTGCCAGCAGGACAGGGGGGTTCGGGAAGACTGAAGCTTTCTTT
CDR3 protein: CASRTGGFGKTEAFF

V gene: TRBV5-1
clone size: -
D gene: -
J gene: TRBJ1-6
CDR3 DNA: TGCGCCAGCACCGAATACGGGGGATCTGTAAATTCACCCCTCCACTTT
CDR3 protein: CASTEYGGSVNSPLHF

V gene: TRBV4-2
clone size: once
D gene: -
J gene: TRBJ2-1
CDR3 DNA: TGTGCCAGCAGCCCGGGGGGCTCGGTGAATGAGCAGTTCTTC
CDR3 protein: CASSPGGSVNEQFF